These T cell receptor beta chains were read from a single sample in a study of cytomegalovirus exposure and HLA in healthy donors. Clones were read by immunoSEQ multiplex PCR, and TCRdb kept only the in-frame ones, dropping some. Here the sample table reports approximately 200,000 clones. Sequenced: PBMCs. These receptors were obtained from a boy aged 5-17 years in good health and CMV-seronegative. CDR3s include the opening cysteine and the closing phenylalanine or tryptophan. The D gene is left open where the match is weak.

CDR3 protein: CASSSEGPTGNTIYF
CDR3 DNA: TGTGCCAGCAGCTCTGAGGGTCCCACTGGAAACACCATATATTTT
D gene: .
J gene: TRBJ1-3
V gene: TRBV7-3

CDR3 protein: CASSADRGNTIYF
CDR3 DNA: TGTGCCAGCAGCGCTGACAGGGGAAACACCATATATTTT
D gene: .
J gene: TRBJ1-3
V gene: TRBV7-2

CDR3 protein: CASSSVAGPWGNSPLHF
CDR3 DNA: TGTGCCAGCAGCTCAGTGGCGGGGCCTTGGGGTAATTCACCCCTCCACTTT
D gene: .
J gene: TRBJ1-6
V gene: TRBV13

CDR3 protein: CASSSGTGGEYGYTF
CDR3 DNA: TGCGCCAGCAGCTCGGGAACGGGGGGCGAGTATGGCTACACCTTC
D gene: .
J gene: TRBJ1-2
V gene: TRBV5-1

CDR3 protein: CAWSKEIGNQPQHF
CDR3 DNA: TGTGCCTGGAGTAAAGAGATAGGCAATCAGCCCCAGCATTTT
D gene: .
J gene: TRBJ1-5
V gene: TRBV30

CDR3 protein: CASSQQGTIPKYF
CDR3 DNA: TGTGCCAGCAGCCAACAGGGGACGATCCCGAAGTACTTC
D gene: .
J gene: TRBJ2-7
V gene: TRBV14

CDR3 protein: CASTPEAGGLYNTEAFF
CDR3 DNA: TGTGCCAGCACCCCTGAGGCAGGGGGCCTCTATAACACTGAAGCTTTCTTT
D gene: TRBD1
J gene: TRBJ1-1
V gene: TRBV11-2

CDR3 protein: CASSLRTLRQGLTYEQYF
CDR3 DNA: TGTGCCAGTAGCCTCCGTACCCTCCGACAGGGATTAACCTACGAGCAGTACTTC
D gene: TRBD1
J gene: TRBJ2-7
V gene: TRBV19

CDR3 protein: CATSRGQPLLDNEQFF
CDR3 DNA: TGTGCCACCAGCCGGGGACAGCCGCTCTTGGACAATGAGCAGTTCTTC
D gene: TRBD1
J gene: TRBJ2-1
V gene: TRBV15

CDR3 protein: CASSLPGSYEQYF
CDR3 DNA: TGTGCCAGCAGTTTGCCCGGGTCCTACGAGCAGTACTTC
D gene: .
J gene: TRBJ2-7
V gene: TRBV28

CDR3 protein: CASSSGRHTDTQYF
CDR3 DNA: TGTGCCAGCAGCTCCGGTCGACATACAGATACGCAGTATTTT
D gene: .
J gene: TRBJ2-3
V gene: TRBV6-5

CDR3 protein: CASSIESGMNTEAFF
CDR3 DNA: TGTGCCAGTAGTATAGAATCAGGCATGAACACTGAAGCTTTCTTT
D gene: .
J gene: TRBJ1-1
V gene: TRBV19

CDR3 protein: CASSSIAEANYGYTF
CDR3 DNA: TGTGCCAGCAGTTCTATTGCGGAAGCTAACTATGGCTACACCTTC
D gene: .
J gene: TRBJ1-2
V gene: TRBV6-5

CDR3 protein: CASSKDRGSYEQYF
CDR3 DNA: TGTGCCAGCAGCAAAGACAGGGGCTCCTACGAGCAGTACTTC
D gene: TRBD1
J gene: TRBJ2-7
V gene: TRBV11-1

CDR3 protein: CASSQEYWANQPQHF
CDR3 DNA: TGCGCCAGCAGCCAAGAATACTGGGCAAACCAGCCCCAGCATTTT
D gene: .
J gene: TRBJ1-5
V gene: TRBV4-1

CDR3 protein: CASSLLEGARETQYF
CDR3 DNA: TGTGCCAGCAGTTTATTAGAGGGGGCGAGGGAGACCCAGTACTTC
D gene: TRBD1
J gene: TRBJ2-5
V gene: TRBV27

CDR3 protein: CASSSLYRGANTEAFF
CDR3 DNA: TGTGCCAGCAGTTCGCTTTATCGGGGGGCGAACACTGAAGCTTTCTTT
D gene: .
J gene: TRBJ1-1
V gene: TRBV27

CDR3 protein: CASSDIPGLAGSADTQYF
CDR3 DNA: TGTGCCAGCAGCGATATCCCGGGACTAGCGGGAAGCGCAGATACGCAGTATTTT
D gene: TRBD2
J gene: TRBJ2-3
V gene: TRBV28

CDR3 protein: CASSQDNRDRVNTQYF
CDR3 DNA: TGCGCCAGCAGCCAAGACAACCGGGACAGGGTAAATACGCAGTATTTT
D gene: TRBD1
J gene: TRBJ2-3
V gene: TRBV4-1

CDR3 protein: CASSSLDIPTNEKLFF
CDR3 DNA: TGTGCCAGCTCAAGCCTTGACATTCCAACTAATGAAAAACTGTTTTTT
D gene: .
J gene: TRBJ1-4
V gene: TRBV18

CDR3 protein: CASSMTASSYNEQFF
CDR3 DNA: TGTGCCAGTAGTATGACAGCGAGCTCCTACAATGAGCAGTTCTTC
D gene: .
J gene: TRBJ2-1
V gene: TRBV19

CDR3 protein: CASSRDRENTEAFF
CDR3 DNA: TGTGCCAGCAGCCGGGACAGGGAGAACACTGAAGCTTTCTTT
D gene: TRBD1
J gene: TRBJ1-1
V gene: TRBV2

CDR3 protein: CATPSLAGGASSYNEQFF
CDR3 DNA: TGTGCCACCCCCTCCCTAGCGGGGGGAGCCAGCTCCTACAATGAGCAGTTCTTC
D gene: TRBD2
J gene: TRBJ2-1
V gene: TRBV15

CDR3 protein: CASSGLGGQPQHF
CDR3 DNA: TGTGCCAGCAGTGGCCTAGGGGGTCAGCCCCAGCATTTT
D gene: .
J gene: TRBJ1-5
V gene: TRBV25-1

CDR3 protein: CASSPGTGGTEAFF
CDR3 DNA: TGCGCCAGCAGCCCCGGGACAGGGGGCACTGAAGCTTTCTTT
D gene: TRBD1
J gene: TRBJ1-1
V gene: TRBV5-1

CDR3 protein: CAWNPVTEAFF
CDR3 DNA: TGTGCCTGGAACCCGGTCACTGAAGCTTTCTTT
D gene: .
J gene: TRBJ1-1
V gene: TRBV30

CDR3 protein: CSVEDRENYEQYF
CDR3 DNA: TGCAGCGTTGAAGACAGGGAAAACTACGAGCAGTACTTC
D gene: .
J gene: TRBJ2-7
V gene: TRBV29-1

CDR3 protein: CASSFRNRGTPRRNEKLFF
CDR3 DNA: TGTGCCAGCAGCTTTCGGAACCGAGGGACTCCCCGAAGGAATGAAAAACTGTTTTTT
D gene: .
J gene: TRBJ1-4
V gene: TRBV7-9

CDR3 protein: CASSPQGYEQYF
CDR3 DNA: TGTGCCAGCAGTCCACAGGGTTACGAGCAGTACTTC
D gene: .
J gene: TRBJ2-7
V gene: TRBV28

CDR3 protein: CATHGQPNTEAFF
CDR3 DNA: TGTGCCACCCACGGACAGCCCAACACTGAAGCTTTCTTT
D gene: .
J gene: TRBJ1-1
V gene: TRBV18

CDR3 protein: CASSPTGRSNEQFF
CDR3 DNA: TGTGCCAGCAGCCCAACCGGGAGATCAAATGAGCAGTTCTTC
D gene: .
J gene: TRBJ2-1
V gene: TRBV7-2

CDR3 protein: CASSMGRPPRDTQYF
CDR3 DNA: TGCGCCAGCAGCATGGGACGGCCTCCGAGGGATACGCAGTATTTT
D gene: .
J gene: TRBJ2-3
V gene: TRBV5-1

CDR3 protein: CASSVKGAAFF
CDR3 DNA: TGTGCCAGCAGTGTAAAGGGGGCAGCTTTCTTT
D gene: TRBD1
J gene: TRBJ1-1
V gene: TRBV2

CDR3 protein: CASSIAGTGYNSPLHF
CDR3 DNA: TGTGCCAGTAGTATAGCCGGGACAGGGTATAATTCACCCCTCCACTTT
D gene: TRBD1
J gene: TRBJ1-6
V gene: TRBV19

CDR3 protein: CAWSVRQGRYEQYF
CDR3 DNA: TGTGCCTGGAGTGTAAGGCAGGGGCGGTACGAGCAGTACTTC
D gene: .
J gene: TRBJ2-7
V gene: TRBV30

CDR3 protein: CASSLGQGPGGFNEQFF
CDR3 DNA: TGTGCCAGCAGCTTGGGACAGGGGCCGGGTGGCTTCAATGAGCAGTTCTTC
D gene: TRBD1
J gene: TRBJ2-1
V gene: TRBV5-5

CDR3 protein: CSARVPDGYTF
CDR3 DNA: TGCAGTGCTAGAGTTCCGGATGGCTACACCTTC
D gene: .
J gene: TRBJ1-2
V gene: TRBV20-1

CDR3 protein: CASSIDGATNEKLFF
CDR3 DNA: TGTGCCAGTAGTATTGATGGAGCAACTAATGAAAAACTGTTTTTT
D gene: .
J gene: TRBJ1-4
V gene: TRBV19

CDR3 protein: CASRTLSGTENEKLFF
CDR3 DNA: TGTGCCAGCAGGACCCTTAGCGGGACCGAAAATGAAAAACTGTTTTTT
D gene: .
J gene: TRBJ1-4
V gene: TRBV6-6

CDR3 protein: CASSVTGLYTDTQYF
CDR3 DNA: TGTGCCAGCAGCGTAACGGGACTTTACACAGATACGCAGTATTTT
D gene: .
J gene: TRBJ2-3
V gene: TRBV7-3

CDR3 protein: CAWGGRAHYYEQYF
CDR3 DNA: TGTGCCTGGGGGGGCAGGGCGCACTATTACGAGCAGTACTTC
D gene: .
J gene: TRBJ2-7
V gene: TRBV30